This T cell receptor (beta chain) derives from a study of T cell repertoires in cytomegalovirus infection. Study details: Public signatures in TCR beta pointed to CMV infection and matching HLA type.

Findings and caveats of the study: Clonotypes of TCR beta that were HLA-C-restricted and CMV-specific dominated the ex vivo response. The cumulative frequency of public TCR beta families identified carriers of CMV plus the relevant HLA.

This clonotype has ten or more counts. The antigen remains unidentified. Germline CDR1 is LGHNA and CDR2 is YSLEER. The CDR3 totals 14 residues. V lost 4 bases to trimming and J lost 5 bases; unmatched junction nucleotides: 5. MiXCR was run by TCRdb on the reads, yielding one entry per CDR3 protein. The repertoire holds a few hundred thousand distinct CDR3 sequences, with approximately 15% as singletons. The receptor was isolated from a human donor in good health (CMV status not recorded). Some clones in this sample may be carry-over from other donors' samples. The source material was CD8+ T cells from PBMCs. The V gene is TRBV4-3, the J gene TRBJ1-2; 9 bases line up with TRBD1. CDR3 sequence reads: CASSRRTGVYGYTF. The CDR3 DNA sequence: TGCGCCAGCAGCCGTCGGACAGGGGTGTATGGCTACACCTTC.